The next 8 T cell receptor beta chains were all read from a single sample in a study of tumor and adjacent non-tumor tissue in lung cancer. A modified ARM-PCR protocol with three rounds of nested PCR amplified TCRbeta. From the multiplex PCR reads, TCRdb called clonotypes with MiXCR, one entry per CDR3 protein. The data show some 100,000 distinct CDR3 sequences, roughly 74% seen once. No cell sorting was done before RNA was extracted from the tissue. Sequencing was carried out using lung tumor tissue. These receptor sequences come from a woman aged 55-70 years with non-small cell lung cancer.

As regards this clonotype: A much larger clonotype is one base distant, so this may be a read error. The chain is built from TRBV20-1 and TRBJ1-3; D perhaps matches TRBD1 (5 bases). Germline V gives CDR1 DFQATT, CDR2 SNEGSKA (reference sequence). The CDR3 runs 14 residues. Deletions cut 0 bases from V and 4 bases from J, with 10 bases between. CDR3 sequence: CSARDSRGGNTIYF. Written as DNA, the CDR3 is TGCAGTGCTAGAGATTCGAGGGGAGGAAACACCATATATTTT.

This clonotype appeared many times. DNA of the CDR3: TGTGCCAGCACCCTAGGAGGGGGAATTTCACCCCTCCACTTT. It specifies CASTLGGGISPLHF. The V and J genes are TRBV6-6 and TRBJ1-6, with a weak D call TRBD1 (6 bases). This CDR3 comprises 14 residues. Germline-derived CDR1 and CDR2 are MNHNY and SVGAGI (reference sequence). The germline V and J ends were trimmed by 7 bases and 9 bases, with 16 bases remaining between them.

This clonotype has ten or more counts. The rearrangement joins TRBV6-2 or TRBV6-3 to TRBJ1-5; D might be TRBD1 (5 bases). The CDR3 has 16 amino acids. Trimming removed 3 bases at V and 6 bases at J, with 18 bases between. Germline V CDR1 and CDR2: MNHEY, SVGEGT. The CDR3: CASSYSSGQGGQPQHF. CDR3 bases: TGTGCCAGCAGTTATTCGTCCGGTCAGGGAGGTCAGCCCCAGCATTTT.

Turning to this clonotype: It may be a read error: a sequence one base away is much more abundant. The CDR3 DNA reads TGTGCCAGCAGCGACAGAACTAAAAACATTCATTACTTC. Translated, it gives CASSDRTKNIHYF. The J gene is TRBJ2-4, the V gene TRBV6-5; D is perhaps TRBD1 (5 bases). The CDR3 spans 13 residues. The germline V gene has CDR1 MNHEY and CDR2 SVGAGI.

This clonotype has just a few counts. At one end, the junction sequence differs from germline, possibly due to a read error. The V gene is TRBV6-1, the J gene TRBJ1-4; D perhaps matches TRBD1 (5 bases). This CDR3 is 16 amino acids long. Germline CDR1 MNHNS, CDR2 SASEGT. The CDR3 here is CASSSAGEQAIEKLFF. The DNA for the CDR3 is TGTGCCAGCAGTTCGGCGGGGGAGCAGGCTATTGAAAAACTGTTTTTC.

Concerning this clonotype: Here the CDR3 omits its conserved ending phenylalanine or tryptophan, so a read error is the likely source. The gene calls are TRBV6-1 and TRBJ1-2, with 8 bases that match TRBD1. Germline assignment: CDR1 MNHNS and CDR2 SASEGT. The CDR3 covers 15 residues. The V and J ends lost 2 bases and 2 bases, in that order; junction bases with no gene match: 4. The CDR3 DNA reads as TGTGCCAGCAGTGAATATCGACAGGGGAACTATGGCTACACCTCC. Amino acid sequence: CASSEYRQGNYGYTS.

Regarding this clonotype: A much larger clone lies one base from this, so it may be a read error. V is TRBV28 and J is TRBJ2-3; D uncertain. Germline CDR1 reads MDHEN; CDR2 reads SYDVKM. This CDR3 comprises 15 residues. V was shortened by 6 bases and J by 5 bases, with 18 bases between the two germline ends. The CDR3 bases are TGTGCCAGCAGGCCTTCACGTAAGGAGCTAGATACGCAGTATTTT. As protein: CASRPSRKELDTQYF.

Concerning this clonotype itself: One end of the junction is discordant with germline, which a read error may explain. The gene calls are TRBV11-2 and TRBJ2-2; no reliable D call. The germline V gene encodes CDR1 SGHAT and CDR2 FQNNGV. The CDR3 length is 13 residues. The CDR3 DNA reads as TGTGGCAGCAGCTTGATGAACACCGGGGAGCTGTTTTTT. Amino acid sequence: CGSSLMNTGELFF.